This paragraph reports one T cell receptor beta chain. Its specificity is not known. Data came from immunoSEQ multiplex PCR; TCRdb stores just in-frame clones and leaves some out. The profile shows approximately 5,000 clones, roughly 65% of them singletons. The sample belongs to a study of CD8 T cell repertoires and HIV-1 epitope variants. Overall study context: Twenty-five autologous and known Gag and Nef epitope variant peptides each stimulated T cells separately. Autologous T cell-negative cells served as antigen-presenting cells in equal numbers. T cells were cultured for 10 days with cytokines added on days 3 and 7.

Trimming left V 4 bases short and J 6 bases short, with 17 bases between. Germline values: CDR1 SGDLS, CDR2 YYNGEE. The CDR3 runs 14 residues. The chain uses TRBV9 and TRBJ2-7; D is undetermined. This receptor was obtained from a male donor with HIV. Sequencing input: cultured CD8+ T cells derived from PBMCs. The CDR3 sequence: CASSPLEVGFEQYF. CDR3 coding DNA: TGTGCCAGCAGCCCCCTCGAGGTGGGGTTCGAGCAGTACTTC.